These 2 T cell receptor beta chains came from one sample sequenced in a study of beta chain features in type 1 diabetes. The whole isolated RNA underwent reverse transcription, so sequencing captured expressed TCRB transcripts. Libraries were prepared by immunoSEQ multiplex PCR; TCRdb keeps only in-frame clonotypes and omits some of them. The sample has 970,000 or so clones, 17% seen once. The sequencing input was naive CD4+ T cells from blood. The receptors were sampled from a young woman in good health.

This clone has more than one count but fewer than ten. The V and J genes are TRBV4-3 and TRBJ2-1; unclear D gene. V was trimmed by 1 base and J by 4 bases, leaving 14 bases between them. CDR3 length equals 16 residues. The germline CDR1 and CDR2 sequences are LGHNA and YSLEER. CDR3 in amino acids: CASSQGVATRYNEQFF. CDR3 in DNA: TGCGCCAGCAGCCAAGGGGTGGCAACAAGATACAATGAGCAGTTCTTC.

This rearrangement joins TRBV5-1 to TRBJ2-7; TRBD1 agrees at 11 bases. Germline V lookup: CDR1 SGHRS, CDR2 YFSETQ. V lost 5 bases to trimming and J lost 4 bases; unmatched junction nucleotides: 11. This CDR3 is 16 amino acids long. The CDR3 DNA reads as TGCGCCAGCAGTTCCGGGACAGGGGGTATCGTATACGAGCAGTACTTC. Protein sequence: CASSSGTGGIVYEQYF.